This TCR beta chain derives from a study of OX40 agonist ivuxolimab in advanced cancers. For the study at large: An agonistic anti-OX40 (CD134) antibody, ivuxolimab, was used to treat the patients.

Assay used: immunoSEQ multiplex PCR; TCRdb lists only in-frame clones, some missing. This table holds 50,000 to 65,000 clones, 70% to 90% found once. The sequence was obtained from an adult with an advanced solid tumor such as melanoma, head and neck, liver or kidney cancer. The source was CD4+ or CD8+ T cells sorted from blood, collected in a trial of the OX40 agonist ivuxolimab.

The CDR3, as DNA: TGTGCCAGCAGCCCAGGGGGCGGAACTGAAGCTTTCTTT. Its protein product is CASSPGGGTEAFF. This rearrangement joins TRBV27 to TRBJ1-1, with TRBD1 matching 8 bases. Germline V CDR1 and CDR2: MNHEY, SMNVEV (reference sequence). There are 13 residues in the CDR3. V lost 6 bases and J lost 5; bases outside the gene matches: 5.